This TCR beta chain is drawn from a study of T-cell memory formation after mild COVID-19. Study results and limitations: Researchers found some responding clones in pre-infection memory, a sign that cross-reactive memory joined.

This clonotype was found a few times. Its specificity is unknown. It was 5'RACE with constant-segment primers that produced the TCR alpha and TCR beta cDNA libraries, which carried sample barcodes and UMIs. TCRdb reprocessed the 5' RACE reads via MiXCR and lists one record per CDR3 protein. Of some 130,000 distinct CDR3 sequences listed, approximately 15% are singletons. This CDR3 has 16 amino acids. Germline lookup yields CDR1 SNHLY and CDR2 FYNNEI. V was pared by 7 bases and J by 0 bases, with 12 bases of the junction left unmatched. The sequence was obtained from an adult woman who had mild COVID-19 (a few samples of this study predate the infection). Cell type and time point are not known. Material: PBMCs or a T cell subset sorted from them (not recorded which). The rearrangement links TRBV2 to TRBJ2-7; 7 nucleotides line up with TRBD1. CDR3 protein: CASMRDPGQSSYEQYF. In DNA, the CDR3 is TGTGCCAGCATGCGAGACCCGGGACAGAGCTCCTACGAGCAGTACTTC. Variable domain in full (rest from reference TRBV2 and TRBJ2-7): EPEVTQTPSHQVTQMGQEVILRCVPISNHLYFYWYRQILGQKVEFLVSFYNNEISEKSEIFDDQFSVERPDGSNFTLKIRSTKLEDSAMYFCASMRDPGQSSYEQYFGPGTRLTVT.